Sequencing of this T cell receptor (beta chain) was carried out in a study of identical twins. Findings and limits, study-wide: The abundant beta clonotypes from cord blood had fewer insertions, and memory repertoires had none of this. Conclusions relied on cross-sectional statistical analysis, not following the same donors.

Note on this clonotype: Its cognate antigen is unknown.

TCRdb reanalysed the 5' RACE reads using MiXCR and keeps one entry per CDR3 protein. This sample has around 1.7 million distinct CDR3 sequences, with around 29% found just once. The CDR3 contains 16 residues. V lost 2 bases and J lost 0, with 13 bases in between. Germline CDR1 is SGHRS and CDR2 is YFSETQ. Sample: cord blood. The sequence came from a newborn girl in good health. The genes are TRBV5-1 and TRBJ2-3; D gene ambiguous. CDR3 DNA: TGCGCCAGCAGCTTTTTGCAGCTTCCTAGCACAGATACGCAGTATTTT. Its translation is CASSFLQLPSTDTQYF.